This T cell receptor (beta chain) was captured by sequencing in a study of CD8+ T cells in alopecia areata. Treatment described: oral pan-JAK inhibitor, 5-10 mg twice daily. Collection of lesional scalp punch biopsies and peripheral blood was performed in alopecia areata patients. The ends were cut back, 3 bases at V and 0 bases at J, with 12 bases in the middle. CDR3 length equals 14 residues. Germline-derived CDR1 and CDR2 are SQVTM and ANQGSEA. Following extraction, RNA underwent reverse transcription to cDNA, which served as the sequencing template. Method: immunoSEQ multiplex PCR; TCRdb's copy keeps in-frame clones and lacks some. The sample yields over 150,000 clones, less than 70% seen once. Comment on this clone: Its antigen is as yet unknown.

Study-level results: Although TCR sharing was seen in mice, sharing across patients was less clear, possibly for HLA-related reasons. Persistence of many expanded lesional clones was seen in scalp and blood during tofacitinib.

The chain couples TRBV29-1 to TRBJ2-7; D might be TRBD1 or TRBD2, each matching 5 bases. Source: CD8+ T cells sorted from blood, taken at week 24, from a patient treated with tofacitinib. The TCR comes from a human donor with alopecia areata. The CDR3: CSVEGDGHSYEQYF. The DNA for the CDR3 is TGCAGCGTTGAGGGGGACGGACACTCCTACGAGCAGTACTTC.